This T cell receptor (beta chain) comes out of a study of blood T cell repertoires in COVID-19. Whole-study context: Acute-phase and convalescent COVID-19 samples originated in the United States, Italy and Spain. Sources were T cells, B-cell-depleted T cells, or PBMCs; the material itself was cDNA or gDNA.

The study assigned cohorts using participant-reported clinical history. Cohort 3 recovered donors had two negative PCRs, clearance, or symptom resolution. Sequenced by immunoSEQ multiplex PCR; TCRdb stores in-frame clones only, minus some. This repertoire shows fewer than 350,000 clones, 85% found once; its top ten account for 2% to 3%. CDR3 length: 13 residues. Germline V gene sequence: CDR1 GTSNPN, CDR2 SVGIG (reference sequence). Losses at the gene ends were 4 bases for V and 3 bases for J; bases not matched to a gene: 4. The sample taken for sequencing was PBMCs or T cells enriched from blood (not recorded which). The chain links TRBV30 to TRBJ2-3, with TRBD1 matching 7 bases. This receptor was obtained from a woman aged 45 to 65 who had recovered from COVID-19. The CDR3 nucleotides read TGTGCCTGGATCGGGACAGTAACAGATACGCAGTATTTT. Residues: CAWIGTVTDTQYF.